This TCR beta chain comes out of a study of Ad26.COV2.S vaccination and SARS-CoV-2 variants. Looking at the study overall: Each vaccinee took Ad26.COV2.S intramuscularly, once or twice 56 days apart.

Treatment indicated: about 20 received Ad26.COV2.S at low or high dose, single or two shots; about 5 received placebo; per-sample allocation not given. All samples were drawn on day 63, counting from the first vaccine or placebo injection. Whoever gave the sample was an adult aged 18-55 years in Boston. Remarks on this clone: Antigen unknown.

The CDR3 is made up of 17 amino acids. The V gene lost 1 base and the J gene lost 1 base, with 13 bases spanning the gap. Germline V gives CDR1 LGHNA, CDR2 YSLEER. Study results and caveats: Responses of T cells in total may have been underestimated by the TCR breadth and depth analyses. Comparability of non-spike TCR breadth was observed across vaccine and placebo recipients.

Libraries were prepared by immunoSEQ multiplex PCR; TCRdb keeps only in-frame clonotypes and omits some of them. The sample carries some 480,000 clones, 87% recorded once. The sequences come from peripheral blood, collected in a trial of Ad26.COV2.S vaccine versus placebo. The clonotype originates from a person aged 18-65 years who received the Ad26.COV2.S COVID-19 vaccine or a placebo. The chain combines TRBV4-3 with TRBJ2-2; D is perhaps TRBD2 (5 bases). CDR3 DNA: TGCGCCAGCAGCCAAGCCCGCGGGCAGATGAACACCGGGGAGCTGTTTTTT. Translated, it gives CASSQARGQMNTGELFF.